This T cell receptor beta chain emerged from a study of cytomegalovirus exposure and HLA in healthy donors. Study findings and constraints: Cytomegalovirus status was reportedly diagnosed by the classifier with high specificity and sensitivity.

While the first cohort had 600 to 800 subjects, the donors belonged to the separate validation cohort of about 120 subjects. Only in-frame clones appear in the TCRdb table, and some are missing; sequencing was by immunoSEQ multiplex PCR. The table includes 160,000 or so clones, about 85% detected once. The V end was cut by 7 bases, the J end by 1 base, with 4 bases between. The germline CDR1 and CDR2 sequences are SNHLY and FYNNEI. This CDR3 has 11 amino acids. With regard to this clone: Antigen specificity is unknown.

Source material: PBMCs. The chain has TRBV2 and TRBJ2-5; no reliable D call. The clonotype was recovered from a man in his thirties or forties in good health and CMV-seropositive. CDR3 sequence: CASIIQETQYF. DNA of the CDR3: TGTGCCAGCATAATCCAAGAGACCCAGTACTTC.